Following are 13 T cell receptor beta chains from one sample sequenced in a study of blood T cell repertoires in COVID-19. The assay was immunoSEQ multiplex PCR, and TCRdb's table has in-frame clones only and misses some. This sample yields roughly 250,000 clones, of which approximately 79% are seen a single time; 4% to 6% belongs to the top ten. Sample: peripheral blood. These TCRs come from a woman at least 80 years old with active or convalescent COVID-19.

The J gene is TRBJ2-7, the V gene TRBV5-6; D is ambiguous. Germline CDR1 SGHDT, CDR2 YYEEEE. The CDR3 loop spans 15 amino acids. Deletions cut 5 bases from V and 3 bases from J, with 18 bases between. Here the CDR3 DNA reads TGTGCCAGCAGTCTGGCACGGCATGGAGTCTACGAGCAGTACTTC. As protein: CASSLARHGVYEQYF.

V and J are TRBV5-5 and TRBJ1-5; TRBD1 aligns across 7 bases. Trimming removed 4 bases from V and 3 bases from J; junction bases left unmatched: 7. The CDR3 runs to 15 residues. Germline V CDR1 and CDR2: SGHKS, YYEKEE (reference sequence). This chain's CDR3 is CASSPTGPLNQPQHF. The CDR3 bases are TGTGCCAGCAGCCCGACAGGGCCCCTCAATCAGCCCCAGCATTTT.

This chain joins TRBV2 and TRBJ2-1; 7 bases map to TRBD1. In germline, CDR1 is SNHLY, CDR2 FYNNEI. This CDR3 spans 15 amino acids. J was trimmed by 1 base and V by 6 bases; bases with no gene match: 6. CDR3 bases: TGTGCCAGCAGCGTTGGGACAGCTTCCTACAATGAGCAGTTCTTC. Translation: CASSVGTASYNEQFF.

This chain joins TRBV18 and TRBJ2-1; 11 bases agree with TRBD2. The CDR3 has 14 residues. V was pared by 5 bases and J by 7 bases, with 4 bases of the junction left unmatched. Germline values: CDR1 KGHSH, CDR2 LQKENI. The CDR3 region has the DNA TGTGCCAGCTCATCGGGACTAGCGGAGAATGAGCAGTTCTTC. Its translation: CASSSGLAENEQFF.

The chain couples TRBV30 to TRBJ1-6; D is possibly TRBD1 (6 bases). This CDR3 comprises 13 residues. Looked up from germline, CDR1 is GTSNPN and CDR2 is SVGIG (reference sequence). Trimming stripped 5 bases from V and 7 bases from J, with 12 bases between. The CDR3 is CAWGETGNSPLHF. Written as DNA, the CDR3 is TGTGCCTGGGGGGAAACAGGGAATTCACCCCTCCACTTT.

The chain couples TRBV28 to TRBJ1-5; 9 bases agree with TRBD1. Trimming removed 5 bases from V and 5 bases from J; junction bases left unmatched: 13. Per the germline V gene, CDR1 is MDHEN and CDR2 is SYDVKM. This CDR3 is built from 17 residues. The CDR3 region is CASSTGTGSGIHQPQHF. CDR3 in DNA: TGTGCCAGCAGTACCGGGACAGGGAGCGGGATCCATCAGCCCCAGCATTTT. Variable domain in full (rest from reference TRBV28 and TRBJ1-5): DVKVTQSSRYLVKRTGEKVFLECVQDMDHENMFWYRQDPGLGLRLIYFSYDVKMKEKGDIPEGYSVSREKKERFSLILESASTNQTSMYLCASSTGTGSGIHQPQHFGDGTRLSIL.

The CDR3 here is CASSSLSSESYNEQFF. The CDR3 coding sequence is TGCGCCAGCAGCTCGCTTTCTAGCGAGTCCTACAATGAGCAGTTCTTC. The chain has TRBV5-1 and TRBJ2-1; D perhaps matches TRBD2 (6 bases). V was clipped by 3 bases and J by 1 base, with 14 bases between them. This CDR3 has 16 residues. The V gene's germline CDR1 is SGHRS and CDR2 YFSETQ.

The chain is built from TRBV30 and TRBJ1-2; D gene ambiguous. Trimming took off 4 bases at V and 1 base at J, with 13 bases between the two ends. Germline loops: CDR1 GTSNPN, CDR2 SVGIG (reference sequence). The CDR3 covers 14 residues. CDR3: CAWTRVSYNYGYTF. The CDR3 DNA reads as TGTGCCTGGACTCGGGTCTCATATAACTATGGCTACACCTTC.

This chain connects TRBV2 to TRBJ1-5; 7 nucleotides agree with TRBD1. This CDR3 comprises 15 residues. Germline CDR1 SNHLY, CDR2 FYNNEI. The V and J ends lost 2 bases and 6 bases, in that order; junction bases with no gene match: 7. DNA of the CDR3: TGTGCCAGCAGTGAACTAGAGGGGGCCAGTCAGCCCCAGCATTTT. Translation: CASSELEGASQPQHF. The whole variable domain, remainder taken from reference TRBV2 and TRBJ1-5, is EPEVTQTPSHQVTQMGQEVILRCVPISNHLYFYWYRQILGQKVEFLVSFYNNEISEKSEIFDDQFSVERPDGSNFTLKIRSTKLEDSAMYFCASSELEGASQPQHFGDGTRLSIL.

The rearrangement links TRBV7-2 to TRBJ1-1; no firm D call. The CDR3 extends over 12 amino acids. The germline gives CDR1 SGHTA, CDR2 FQGNSA. V was cut by 1 base and J by 10 bases, with 10 bases left in between. CDR3 in DNA: TGTGCCAGCAGCTTAGAAGTAGCGACAGCTTTCTTT. It is translated as CASSLEVATAFF. The full variable domain, rest sourced from reference TRBV7-2 and TRBJ1-1, is GAGVSQSPSNKVTEKGKDVELRCDPISGHTALYWYRQSLGQGLEFLIYFQGNSAPDKSGLPSDRFSAERTGGSVSTLTIQRTQQEDSAVYLCASSLEVATAFFGQGTRLTVV.

This chain joins TRBV18 and TRBJ2-2, with a weak D call TRBD1 (7 bases). V lost 3 bases, J lost 1 base, and 12 bases lay in between. The germline gives CDR1 KGHSH, CDR2 LQKENI. This CDR3 contains 16 residues. This CDR3 is CASSPYQGGNTGELFF. CDR3 DNA: TGTGCCAGCTCACCCTATCAGGGGGGGAACACCGGGGAGCTGTTTTTT.

This clone was detected only a few times. The chain has TRBV12-3 or TRBV12-4 and TRBJ1-3; D unresolved. CDR3 length: 13 residues. Trimming cost V 3 bases and J 6 bases, with 9 bases left between them. CDR3 nucleotide sequence: TGTGCCAGCAGTTTCCTGACTTTAAACACCATATATTTT. Translation: CASSFLTLNTIYF.

This chain links TRBV10-2 with TRBJ2-1, with 11 nucleotides matching TRBD2. CDR3 length: 16 residues. The V segment lost 7 bases and the J segment 0 bases; nucleotides outside the gene matches: 5. CDR1 and CDR2 from the germline V gene are WSHSY and SAAADI. The chain's CDR3 is CASIPLAGDSYNEQFF. In nucleotides, the CDR3 is TGCGCCAGCATTCCACTAGCGGGAGACTCCTACAATGAGCAGTTCTTC.